This T cell receptor (beta chain) was observed in a study of chemoradiotherapy in HPV16-positive cancers. Clones were sequenced by immunoSEQ multiplex PCR, and TCRdb holds only the in-frame ones, with some missing. The sample lists fewer than 5,000 clones, approximately 80% occurring once. This clone was found once. Material: tumor tissue, obtained from a patient who underwent chemoradiotherapy. This TCR was recovered from a human donor with HPV-associated anogenital cancer.

CDR3 amino acids: CASSYGLAVYNEQFF. The CDR3 nucleotides read TGCGCCAGCAGTTATGGACTAGCGGTCTACAATGAGCAGTTCTTC. The chain combines TRBV4-3 with TRBJ2-1, with 10 bases matching TRBD2. The CDR3 consists of 15 residues. V shed 6 bases, J shed 3 bases, and the junction held 5 bases outside the gene matches. The germline V gene encodes CDR1 LGHNA and CDR2 YSLEER.